This TCR beta chain was sequenced in a study of T cell responses to AZD1222 COVID-19 vaccine. Points on this clone: The antigen remains unidentified.

CDR3 length equals 13 residues. Germline V lookup: CDR1 SGDLS, CDR2 YYNGEE. The V and J ends lost 4 bases and 10 bases, in that order; junction bases with no gene match: 8. Method: immunoSEQ multiplex PCR; TCRdb's copy keeps in-frame clones and lacks some. The repertoire holds 140,000 to 150,000 clones, with approximately 90% as singletons. General study points: Among those given AZD1222, only six were seropositive at baseline. CD4 TCRs associated with vaccination spanned spike, dominating at 160-218 and 743-854. Nearly half of spike-specific TCRs reportedly go after variant regions that carry no mutations. In a largely white British group with more females than males, clonal diversity was possibly underestimated.

The receptor was isolated from an adult in good health. The V call is TRBV9, the J call TRBJ2-1; 7 bases line up with TRBD2. The sequences come from peripheral blood, collected on day 0 of AZD1222 vaccination. CDR3 nucleotide sequence: TGTGCCAGCAGCATCCTAGCGGCGGGGGAGCAGTTCTTC. Translating it yields CASSILAAGEQFF. The full variable domain, completed using reference TRBV9 and TRBJ2-1, is DSGVTQTPKHLITATGQRVTLRCSPRSGDLSVYWYQQSLDQGLQFLIQYYNGEERAKGNILERFSAQQFPDLHSELNLSSLELGDSALYFCASSILAAGEQFFGPGTRLTVL.